The present T cell receptor beta chain was sequenced within a study of patients and donors after allogeneic stem cell transplantation. This clonotype was detected many times. Using its own MiXCR run on the RT-PCR reads, TCRdb lists one record per CDR3 protein. The sample includes under 95,000 distinct CDR3 sequences, around 5% seen only once; the top ten take less than 3%. CDR3 length: 15 amino acids. The J segment lost 2 bases and the V segment lost 3 bases, leaving 4 bases of the junction unmatched. The germline V gene encodes CDR1 SGDLS and CDR2 YYNGEE. Sequencing was performed on blood, either unsorted or a sorted T cell fraction (not recorded which). This TCR was recovered from a human donor who was either an allogeneic HSCT recipient or a stem cell or donor lymphocyte infusion donor (not recorded which). It is not recorded whose cells these are; they may come from a transplant donor. J is TRBJ2-1 and V is TRBV9, with 8 positions matching TRBD2. Here the CDR3 reads CASSEGLGTYNEQFF. In DNA, the CDR3 is TGTGCCAGCAGCGAGGGACTAGGGACCTACAATGAGCAGTTCTTC.